Listed here are 27 T cell receptor beta chains from one sample, sequenced in a study of blood T cell repertoires in COVID-19 (dated by TCRdb to 2018 to 2021). Library preparation used the immunoSEQ multiplex PCR assay. The immuneACCESS repertoire file appears here via TCRdb, limited to in-frame rearrangements. These files lack a portion of the clones; in checked studies, under half of the deficit traces to unresolved V genes, and the cause of the others is not known. Here the sample has approximately 230,000 clones; around four fifths occur a single time. The top ten hold approximately 6% of the sample. The material sequenced was peripheral blood. Source of these receptors: an elderly man with acute or convalescent COVID-19.

The chain recombines TRBV28 with TRBJ2-3; tentative D call: TRBD1 (6 bases). Germline V gene sequence: CDR1 MDHEN, CDR2 SYDVKM. The CDR3 runs to 13 residues. V shed 5 bases and J shed 2 bases, with 8 bases lying between them. The CDR3 coding sequence is TGTGCCAGCAGTAGGACAGCCACAGATACGCAGTATTTT. This sequence encodes CASSRTATDTQYF. The variable domain in full, with the rest retrieved from reference TRBV28 and TRBJ2-3, is DVKVTQSSRYLVKRTGEKVFLECVQDMDHENMFWYRQDPGLGLRLIYFSYDVKMKEKGDIPEGYSVSREKKERFSLILESASTNQTSMYLCASSRTATDTQYFGPGTRLTVL.

The CDR3 here is CASSLGVSGDTDTQYF. The CDR3 nucleotides are TGTGCCAGCAGCTTAGGCGTTAGCGGGGACACAGATACGCAGTATTTT. This sequence joins TRBV11-1 and TRBJ2-3, with TRBD2 identical over 8 bases. V lost 1 base, J lost 2 bases, and 5 bases stayed unmatched. Germline CDR1 and CDR2: SGHAT and FQDESV (reference sequence). The length of the CDR3 is 16 residues.

J is TRBJ1-2 and V is TRBV13; TRBD1 aligns across 7 bases. Trimming cost V 5 bases and J 4 bases; bases outside gene matches: 10. Germline CDR1 and CDR2: PRHDT and FYEKMQ (reference sequence). The CDR3 runs to 15 residues. CDR3 protein: CASSPRSGGIYGYTF. For the CDR3, the DNA is TGTGCCAGCAGCCCCCGGTCAGGGGGTATCTATGGCTACACCTTC.

This sequence joins TRBV18 and TRBJ2-6; TRBD2 matches at 7 bases. Germline lookup yields CDR1 KGHSH and CDR2 LQKENI. V was clipped by 1 base and J by 0 bases; unmatched bases: 6. This CDR3 comprises 18 residues. The CDR3 here is CASSPLPGGNSGANVLTF. The CDR3 DNA reads TGTGCCAGCTCACCACTGCCGGGGGGAAACTCTGGGGCCAACGTCCTGACTTTC. The whole variable domain, filled in from reference TRBV18 and TRBJ2-6, reads NAGVMQNPRHLVRRRGQEARLRCSPMKGHSHVYWYRQLPEEGLKFMVYLQKENIIDESGMPKERFSAEFPKEGPSILRIQQVVRGDSAAYFCASSPLPGGNSGANVLTFGAGSRLTVL.

The chain has TRBV5-1 and TRBJ1-3; possibly TRBD1 for D (6 bases). Trimming left V 4 bases short and J 0 bases short, with 11 bases between. The CDR3 has 15 amino acids. Per germline, CDR1 SGHRS and CDR2 YFSETQ. The CDR3 nucleotides read TGCGCCAGCAGCCACCTGGACAGCTCTGGAAACACCATATATTTT. This translates into CASSHLDSSGNTIYF.

The genes are TRBV5-1 and TRBJ2-1, with D possibly TRBD1 on 6 matching bases. The V gene's germline CDR1 is SGHRS and CDR2 YFSETQ. The CDR3 extends over 15 amino acids. V shed 0 bases and J shed 6 bases, with 13 bases lying between them. DNA for the CDR3: TGCGCCAGCAGCTTGGCTGGGGGCAGCCTCAATGAGCAGTTCTTC. Protein sequence: CASSLAGGSLNEQFF.

In its sample, this clone was seen once. V is TRBV7-2 and J is TRBJ2-7, with TRBD2 as a possible D gene (5 bases). CDR1 is SGHTA, CDR2 FQGNSA, per germline. V lost 5 bases and J 7 bases, leaving 18 bases between the germline ends. CDR3 length equals 14 residues. As DNA, the CDR3 is TGTGCCAGCAGCCCCGCGGCCAAAACGGGGGAGCAGTACTTC. Its translation is CASSPAAKTGEQYF.

V usage is TRBV2 and J usage is TRBJ1-5; D is perhaps TRBD1 (5 bases). V was clipped by 8 bases and J by 1 base, with 15 bases between them. The CDR3 runs to 15 residues. Germline V lookup: CDR1 SNHLY, CDR2 FYNNEI. The CDR3 region is CASAGRGGSNQPQHF. CDR3 DNA: TGTGCCAGCGCTGGGCGCGGGGGGAGCAATCAGCCCCAGCATTTT.

The V gene is TRBV7-3, the J gene TRBJ2-2; D unresolved. The CDR3 is 14 amino acids. The germline CDR1 and CDR2 sequences are SGHTA and FQGTGA. Trimming pared 5 bases from V and 8 bases from J, leaving 15 bases between. CDR3 amino acids: CASSPGPSRGELFF. The CDR3 nucleotides read TGTGCCAGCAGCCCAGGCCCCTCGAGAGGGGAGCTGTTTTTT.

The chain joins TRBV24-1 to TRBJ1-2; tentative D call: TRBD1 (5 bases). CDR1 and CDR2 from the germline V gene are KGHDR and SFDVKD. This CDR3 comprises 13 residues. Trimming took 7 bases from V and 2 from J, leaving 10 bases between them. CDR3 loop: CATSDGGNYGYTF. The CDR3 bases are TGTGCCACCAGCGATGGGGGGAACTATGGCTACACCTTC.

The table lists this clone with a few counts. The J gene is TRBJ2-1, the V gene TRBV3-1 (or the pseudogene TRBV3-2); 11 bases line up with TRBD2. Losses at the gene ends were 4 bases for V and 6 bases for J; bases not matched to a gene: 11. Germline-derived CDR1 and CDR2 are LGHDT and YNNKEL (reference sequence). The CDR3 is 17 residues long. The CDR3, as DNA: TGTGCCAGCAGCCGGGGTTTGGGACTAGCGGAGGCCAATGAGCAGTTCTTC. This sequence encodes CASSRGLGLAEANEQFF.

The chain uses TRBV28 and TRBJ2-2; no firm D call. Germline CDR1 and CDR2: MDHEN and SYDVKM. CDR3 length: 13 residues. V dropped 3 bases and J dropped 6 bases, with 8 bases sitting between them. Here the CDR3 reads CASSLPRSGELFF. The CDR3 bases are TGTGCCAGCAGTTTGCCGAGGTCCGGGGAGCTGTTTTTT. Variable domain in full (rest from reference TRBV28 and TRBJ2-2): DVKVTQSSRYLVKRTGEKVFLECVQDMDHENMFWYRQDPGLGLRLIYFSYDVKMKEKGDIPEGYSVSREKKERFSLILESASTNQTSMYLCASSLPRSGELFFGEGSRLTVL.

This clone was counted a few times. The chain is built from TRBV3-1 (or the pseudogene TRBV3-2) and TRBJ1-6, with 7 bases identical to TRBD1. This CDR3 has 15 amino acids. Germline V lookup: CDR1 LGHDT, CDR2 YNNKEL (reference sequence). J gave up 7 bases and V 4 bases, and 7 bases lay outside the gene matches. CDR3 residues: CASSPTGTENSPLHF. In nucleotides, the CDR3 is TGTGCCAGCAGCCCAACCGGGACAGAAAATTCACCCCTCCACTTT.

The CDR3 here is CASSQDRKNTEAFF. In DNA form, the CDR3 reads TGCGCCAGCAGCCAAGACAGGAAGAACACTGAAGCTTTCTTT. This rearrangement joins TRBV4-1 to TRBJ1-1; D is undetermined. The CDR3 runs to 14 residues. The germline V gene has CDR1 MGHRA and CDR2 YSYEKL. With 0 bases removed from V and 1 base from J, the gap between germline ends came to 6 bases.

The gene calls are TRBV18 and TRBJ2-7, with TRBD1 as a possible D gene (6 bases). Germline V lookup: CDR1 KGHSH, CDR2 LQKENI. Trimming cost V 5 bases and J 2 bases, with 13 bases left between them. The CDR3 contains 14 residues. CDR3 sequence reads: CASSSNRDTYEQYF. The CDR3 bases are TGTGCCAGCTCATCCAACCGGGACACCTACGAGCAGTACTTC.

J is TRBJ1-2 and V is TRBV5-1, with D possibly matching TRBD1 (5 bases). The germline V gene has CDR1 SGHRS and CDR2 YFSETQ. V lost 0 bases, J lost 5 bases, and 11 bases lay in between. The CDR3 extends over 14 amino acids. The CDR3 nucleotides are TGCGCCAGCAGCTTGGAAGAGGGGAGGTATGGCTACACCTTC. This sequence encodes CASSLEEGRYGYTF.

The count of this clone is one. The chain uses TRBV6-2 or TRBV6-3 and TRBJ2-1; 10 bases agree with TRBD2. The germline CDR1 and CDR2 sequences are MNHEY and SVGEGT. The CDR3 is made up of 15 amino acids. V shed 6 bases, J shed 4 bases, and the junction held 6 bases outside the gene matches. CDR3: CASSPSGSPYNEQFF. Written as DNA, the CDR3 is TGTGCCAGCAGCCCTAGCGGGAGCCCTTACAATGAGCAGTTCTTC.

The chain uses TRBV6-5 and TRBJ2-1, with 7 bases fitting TRBD1. The J segment lost 15 bases and the V segment lost 4 bases, leaving 9 bases of the junction unmatched. The CDR3 is made up of 12 amino acids. Germline lookup yields CDR1 MNHEY and CDR2 SVGAGI. CDR3 DNA sequence: TGTGCCAGCAGTTTCCAACAGGGGAACCCGTTCTTC. Protein: CASSFQQGNPFF.

The chain links TRBV19 to TRBJ2-1; 8 bases agree with TRBD1. Germline values: CDR1 LNHDA, CDR2 SQIVND (reference sequence). V trimming: 5 bases; J trimming: 5 bases; junction bases outside the gene matches: 2. CDR3 size: 13 residues. CDR3: CASSSQGDNEQFF. The DNA for the CDR3 is TGTGCCAGTAGTTCACAGGGGGACAATGAGCAGTTCTTC.

The CDR3 nucleotides are TGTGCCTGGAAGGCAGGGTCCTTAACCGGGGAGCTGTTTTTT. It yields the protein CAWKAGSLTGELFF. This chain links TRBV30 with TRBJ2-2; D might be TRBD1 (5 bases). Germline values: CDR1 GTSNPN, CDR2 SVGIG (reference sequence). Deletions cut 4 bases from V and 5 bases from J, with 14 bases between. The CDR3 extends over 14 amino acids.

This chain uses TRBV14 with TRBJ1-1; D unresolved. The V gene lost 0 bases and the J gene lost 11 bases, with 13 bases spanning the gap. The CDR3 is 13 amino acids. The V gene's germline CDR1 is SGHDN and CDR2 FVKESK. The CDR3, as DNA: TGTGCCAGCAGCCAAGATTTGGCAGGCCAGGCTTTCTTT. The encoded protein is CASSQDLAGQAFF.

The gene calls are TRBV6-1 and TRBJ2-3, with TRBD1 matching over 8 bases. With V trimmed by 3 bases and J by 7 bases, 3 bases remained unmatched. The germline gives CDR1 MNHNS, CDR2 SASEGT. This CDR3 is built from 13 residues. This chain's CDR3 is CASSEGQVYTQYF. For the CDR3, the DNA is TGTGCCAGCAGTGAGGGACAGGTCTATACGCAGTATTTT.

The rearrangement uses TRBV27 and TRBJ1-6; 8 positions match TRBD1. V lost 6 bases and J lost 5; bases outside the gene matches: 6. The CDR3 is 15 amino acids. CDR1 is MNHEY and CDR2 is SMNVEV in the germline V gene (reference sequence). CDR3 protein: CASSHRQGNNSPLHF. CDR3 nucleotides: TGTGCCAGCAGCCACAGACAGGGGAATAATTCACCCCTCCACTTT.

This clone has a single count. The CDR3 sequence: CASSLGGTSGPNEQFF. CDR3 nucleotide sequence: TGTGCCAGCAGCTTAGGCGGGACTAGCGGGCCGAATGAGCAGTTCTTC. The chain joins TRBV7-9 to TRBJ2-1; 12 bases are a match to TRBD2. J was trimmed by 7 bases and V by 1 base; bases with no gene match: 5. From germline, CDR1 is SEHNR and CDR2 FQNEAQ (reference sequence). The CDR3 is made up of 16 amino acids. Based on the CDR3 plus reference TRBV7-9 and TRBJ2-1, the full variable domain is DTGVSQNPRHKITKRGQNVTFRCDPISEHNRLYWYRQTLGQGPEFLTYFQNEAQLEKSRLLSDRFSAERPKGSFSTLEIQRTEQGDSAMYLCASSLGGTSGPNEQFFGPGTRLTVL.

The chain is built from TRBV11-2 and TRBJ2-7, with 12 bases fitting TRBD2. With V trimmed by 3 bases and J by 4 bases, 7 bases remained unmatched. CDR1 SGHAT and CDR2 FQNNGV come from the germline V gene. This CDR3 comprises 16 residues. The CDR3 DNA sequence: TGTGCCAGCAGCTTTGCGGGACTAGCGGGCCGGTACGAGCAGTACTTC. Translating it yields CASSFAGLAGRYEQYF.

CDR3 in DNA: TGTGCCTGGAGTGACGGGGGGGGCAGAAGTAAGCCCCAGCATTTT. Its translation: CAWSDGGGRSKPQHF. The genes are TRBV30 and TRBJ1-5; D might be TRBD1 (6 bases). V was clipped by 1 base and J by 8 bases, with 18 bases between them. The CDR3 contains 15 residues. Germline values: CDR1 GTSNPN, CDR2 SVGIG (reference sequence). Full variable domain (outside the CDR3, taken from reference TRBV30 and TRBJ1-5): SQTIHQWPATLVQPVGSPLSLECTVEGTSNPNLYWYRQAAGRGLQLLFYSVGIGQISSEVPQNLSASRPQDRQFILSSKKLLLSDSGFYLCAWSDGGGRSKPQHFGDGTRLSIL.

This chain's CDR3 is CASSSRQGNTGELFF. In nucleotides, the CDR3 is TGTGCCAGTAGTAGTCGGCAGGGGAACACCGGGGAGCTGTTTTTT. The chain carries TRBV19 and TRBJ2-2; possible D gene TRBD1, 5 bases. This CDR3 contains 15 residues. Germline CDR1 reads LNHDA; CDR2 reads SQIVND (reference sequence). V gave up 4 bases and J gave up 1 base, with 10 bases separating them.